This T cell receptor beta chain was observed in a study of blood T cell repertoires in COVID-19. Study context: Samples taken during acute and convalescent COVID-19 were collected in the United States, Italy and Spain.

Unmatched junction bases numbered 7, after V lost 6 bases and J lost 2 bases. Germline CDR1 reads MNHEY; CDR2 reads SVGEGT. The CDR3 totals 14 residues. Per the study methods: Amplification with reference gene primers provided the estimates of nucleated cell counts. Profiled with immunoSEQ multiplex PCR; TCRdb holds only in-frame clones, not every one. Clone size and the V and J calls come from that table; the DNA yielded D and trimming. The sample carries some 80,000 clones, 84% recorded once. The sequenced material came from peripheral blood. This clonotype was sampled from a woman between 50 and 59 years old with acute or convalescent COVID-19. The chain has TRBV6-2 or TRBV6-3 and TRBJ2-7; 7 bases fit TRBD1. CDR3 loop: CASSWTGPTYEQYF. DNA for the CDR3: TGTGCCAGCAGCTGGACAGGTCCCACCTACGAGCAGTACTTC.